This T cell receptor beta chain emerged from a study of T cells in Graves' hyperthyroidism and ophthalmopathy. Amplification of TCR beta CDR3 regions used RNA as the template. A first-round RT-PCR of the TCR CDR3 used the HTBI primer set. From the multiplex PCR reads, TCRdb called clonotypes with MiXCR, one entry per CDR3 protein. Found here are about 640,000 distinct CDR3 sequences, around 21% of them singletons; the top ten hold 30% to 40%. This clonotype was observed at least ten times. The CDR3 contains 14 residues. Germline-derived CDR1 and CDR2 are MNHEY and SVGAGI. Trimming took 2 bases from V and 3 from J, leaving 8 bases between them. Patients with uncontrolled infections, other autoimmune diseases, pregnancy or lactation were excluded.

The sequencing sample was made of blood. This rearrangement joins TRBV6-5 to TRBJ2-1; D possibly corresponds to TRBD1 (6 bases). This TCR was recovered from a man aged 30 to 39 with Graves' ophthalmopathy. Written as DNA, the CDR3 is TGTGCCAGCAGTTACGGGGGCGTCTACAATGAGCAGTTCTTC. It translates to CASSYGGVYNEQFF.